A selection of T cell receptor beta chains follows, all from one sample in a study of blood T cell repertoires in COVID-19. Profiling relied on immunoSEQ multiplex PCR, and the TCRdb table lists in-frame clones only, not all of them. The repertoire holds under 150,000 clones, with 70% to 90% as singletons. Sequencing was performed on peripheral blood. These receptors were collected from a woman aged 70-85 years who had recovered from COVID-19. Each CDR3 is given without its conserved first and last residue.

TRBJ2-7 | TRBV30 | AWTREIAGGAYEQY
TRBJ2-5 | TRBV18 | ASSPPANPETQY
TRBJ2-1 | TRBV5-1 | ASSFGYTSYNEQF
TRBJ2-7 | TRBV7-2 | ASSAAGTSGYEQY
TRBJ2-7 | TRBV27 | ASSWTETYEQY
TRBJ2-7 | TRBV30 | AWQPPGQGFEQY
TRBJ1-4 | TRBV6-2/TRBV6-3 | ASSSRSPREKLF
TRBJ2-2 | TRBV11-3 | ASSLSPGVDGELF
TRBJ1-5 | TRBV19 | ASSGTYSNQPQH
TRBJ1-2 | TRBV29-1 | SVGHPGQGDGYT
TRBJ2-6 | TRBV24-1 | ATGTPSGANVLT
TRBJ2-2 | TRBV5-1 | ASGTGANTGELF
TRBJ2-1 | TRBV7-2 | ASSPSARRVGEQF
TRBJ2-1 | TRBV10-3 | AISAQGGTYNEQF
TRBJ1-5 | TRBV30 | AWSLTGFGNQPQH
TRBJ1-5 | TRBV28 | ASSLGTGGMGGPQH
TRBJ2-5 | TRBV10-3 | AISEGGRDGTQY
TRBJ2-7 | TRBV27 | ASRITGTNSYEQY
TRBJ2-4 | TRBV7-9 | ASSLVQGAIQY
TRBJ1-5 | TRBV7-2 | ASSPGRGYNQPQH
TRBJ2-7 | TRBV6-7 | ASSYLPGTSCCEQY
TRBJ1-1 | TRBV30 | AWRKTGENTEAF
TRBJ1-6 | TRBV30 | AWSVGGGGSLH
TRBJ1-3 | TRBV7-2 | ASSLARTAGNTIY
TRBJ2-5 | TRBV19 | ASSIGPGTGQETQY
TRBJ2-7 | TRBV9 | ASSGSPAGYEQY
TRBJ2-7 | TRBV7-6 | ASSLGRGASYEQY
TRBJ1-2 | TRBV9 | ASSVESGGYGYT
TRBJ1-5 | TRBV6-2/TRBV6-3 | ASSSPRQGVGNQPQH
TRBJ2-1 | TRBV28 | ASKTGGGQGNEQF
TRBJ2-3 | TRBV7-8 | ASSLASRSGGAGY
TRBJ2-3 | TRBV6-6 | ASSWETGLPDTQY
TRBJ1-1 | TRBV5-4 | ASSWGAGQGAAF
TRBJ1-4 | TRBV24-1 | ATRGQGNDEKLF
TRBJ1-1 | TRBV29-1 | SVQGGRTNTEAF
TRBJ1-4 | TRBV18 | ASSPPGVEKLF
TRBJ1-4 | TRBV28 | ASTRGGASGEKLF